Listed here are 15 T cell receptor beta chains from one sample, sequenced in a study of T cells in Graves' hyperthyroidism and ophthalmopathy. It was RNA transcripts that yielded the amplified TCR beta CDR3 regions. The HTBI primer set drove a first-round RT-PCR of the TCR CDR3. MiXCR, applied by TCRdb to the multiplex PCR reads, yields one record per CDR3 protein. The repertoire includes a few hundred thousand distinct CDR3 sequences, about 17% of them detected once, and approximately 60% sits in the top ten. The sample comprised blood. Receptors originate from a woman aged 60-75 years with Graves' ophthalmopathy.

Many counts were recorded for this clonotype. V is TRBV2 and J is TRBJ2-7; D unclear. Trimming cost V 6 bases and J 3 bases, with 15 bases left between them. The germline V gene has CDR1 SNHLY and CDR2 FYNNEI. The CDR3 is made up of 14 amino acids. CDR3: CASSHGLLDYEQYF. In DNA, the CDR3 is TGTGCCAGCAGCCATGGGCTGTTGGACTACGAGCAGTACTTC.

This clonotype was detected many times. This sequence joins TRBV5-1 and TRBJ2-1; 8 nucleotides match TRBD1. Trimming at V came to 1 base and at J to 6 bases, leaving 9 bases not matched to a gene. The CDR3 has 16 amino acids. Germline loops: CDR1 SGHRS, CDR2 YFSETQ. CDR3 region: CASSLQGAERGNEQFF. CDR3 sequence (DNA): TGCGCCAGCAGCTTGCAGGGGGCGGAACGTGGCAATGAGCAGTTCTTC.

This clonotype was detected a few times. V gene TRBV12-3 or TRBV12-4 combines with J gene TRBJ2-3; D might be TRBD2 (6 bases). The CDR3 sequence is 13 residues long. V dropped 8 bases and J dropped 4 bases, with 13 bases sitting between them. The CDR3 here is CASQRWGADTQYF. CDR3 sequence (DNA): TGTGCCAGCCAACGGTGGGGGGCAGATACGCAGTATTTT.

This clonotype was recorded at least ten times. The genes are TRBV30 and TRBJ1-1, with D uncertain. With 2 bases removed from V and 1 base from J, the gap between germline ends came to 17 bases. The length of the CDR3 is 16 residues. Germline CDR1 is GTSNPN and CDR2 is SVGIG (reference sequence). The CDR3: CAWSNHLNSKNTEAFF. CDR3 bases: TGTGCCTGGAGTAACCACTTGAATTCAAAGAACACTGAAGCTTTCTTT. The whole variable domain, remainder taken from reference TRBV30 and TRBJ1-1, is SQTIHQWPATLVQPVGSPLSLECTVEGTSNPNLYWYRQAAGRGLQLLFYSVGIGQISSEVPQNLSASRPQDRQFILSSKKLLLSDSGFYLCAWSNHLNSKNTEAFFGQGTRLTVV.

V gene TRBV24-1 combines with J gene TRBJ2-5; no clear D gene. The CDR3 has 14 residues. V lost 1 base, J lost 9 bases, and 14 bases lay in between. Germline CDR1 is KGHDR and CDR2 is SFDVKD. The DNA of the CDR3 is TGTGCCACCAGTGATTTCGGGCAGCCCTCGCCCCAGTACTTC. It codes for CATSDFGQPSPQYF.

The chain combines TRBV7-2 with TRBJ2-5, with D unclear. This CDR3 comprises 13 residues. Germline CDR1 reads SGHTA; CDR2 reads FQGNSA. V lost 3 bases and J 3 bases, leaving 8 bases between the germline ends. This chain's CDR3 is CASSLGMKETQYF. As DNA, the CDR3 is TGTGCCAGCAGCTTGGGAATGAAAGAGACCCAGTACTTC.

About this clonotype itself: This may be a read error, as it is one base from a much larger clone. The DNA for the CDR3 is TGTGCCAGTAGTATCAGGTGGAGGGAAAAGGATGAGCAGTTCTTC. Translated: CASSIRWREKDEQFF. V gene TRBV19 combines with J gene TRBJ2-1, with D perhaps TRBD2 (6 bases). CDR1 and CDR2 from the germline V gene are LNHDA and SQIVND (reference sequence). Trimming shortened V by 3 bases and J by 8 bases, and 17 bases separated the two germline ends. The length of the CDR3 is 15 residues.

This clonotype was picked up many times. The rearrangement uses TRBV7-9 and TRBJ2-1, with D unresolved. This CDR3 spans 13 amino acids. Trimming removed 7 bases from V and 0 bases from J, with 7 bases in between. CDR1 and CDR2 (germline): SEHNR, FQNEAQ (reference sequence). The CDR3 nucleotides read TGTGCCAGCACATCTTTCTCCTACAATGAGCAGTTCTTC. Amino acids: CASTSFSYNEQFF.

The chain combines TRBV11-2 with TRBJ1-2; D gene ambiguous. The CDR3 length is 16 residues. CDR1 and CDR2 (germline): SGHAT, FQNNGV. V was shortened by 1 base and J by 8 bases, with 20 bases between the two germline ends. The CDR3, as DNA: TGTGCCAGCAGCTTAGTATCCACGAGAGTTGATCGGGGCTACACCTTC. This codes for CASSLVSTRVDRGYTF.

This clonotype occurred once. The chain carries TRBV19 and TRBJ1-5, with D tentatively TRBD1 (5 bases). With 10 bases removed from V and 2 bases from J, the gap between germline ends came to 12 bases. The CDR3 sequence is 13 residues long. Germline values: CDR1 LNHDA, CDR2 SQIVND (reference sequence). The CDR3 spells CATGQSGNQPQHF. The CDR3 nucleotides read TGTGCCACCGGACAATCGGGCAATCAGCCCCAGCATTTT.

The sample holds many counts of this clonotype. The chain uses TRBV27 and TRBJ2-5; D is perhaps TRBD1 (6 bases). Germline lookup yields CDR1 MNHEY and CDR2 SMNVEV (reference sequence). V lost 6 bases and J lost 5, with 19 bases in between. The length of the CDR3 is 15 residues. The CDR3 reads CASSLRLDGQETQYF. Here the CDR3 DNA reads TGTGCCAGCAGCTTACGCCTCGACGGACAGGAGACCCAGTACTTC.

This clonotype was picked up a small number of times. This rearrangement joins TRBV10-3 to TRBJ2-1; weak D call: TRBD2 (5 bases). The CDR3 extends over 14 amino acids. V dropped 3 bases and J dropped 8 bases, with 14 bases sitting between them. The germline V gene has CDR1 ENHRY and CDR2 SYGVKD. The CDR3 region is CAISDPRTGDEQFF. The CDR3 coding sequence is TGTGCCATCAGTGACCCTCGAACCGGGGATGAGCAGTTCTTC.

The chain uses TRBV5-1 and TRBJ2-4; D is ambiguous. The CDR3 loop spans 12 amino acids. Germline V gene data show CDR1 as SGHRS and CDR2 as YFSETQ. Trimming took off 5 bases at V and 5 bases at J, with 8 bases between the two ends. The CDR3 here is CASRQGENIQYF. CDR3 in DNA: TGCGCCAGCAGGCAAGGCGAAAACATTCAGTACTTC.

The V call is TRBV12-3 or TRBV12-4, the J call TRBJ1-1; TRBD1 aligns across 11 bases. The CDR3 sequence is 17 residues long. V trimming: 7 bases; J trimming: 4 bases; junction bases outside the gene matches: 14. The CDR3 loop reads CASTDPRTGGISTEAFF. Written as DNA, the CDR3 is TGTGCCAGCACCGACCCTAGGACAGGGGGCATCAGCACTGAAGCTTTCTTT.

This clonotype was seen many times. The chain links TRBV6-1 to TRBJ2-1, with TRBD1 as a possible D gene (5 bases). The CDR3 length is 14 residues. Germline V lookup: CDR1 MNHNS, CDR2 SASEGT. The V end was cut by 5 bases, the J end by 8 bases, with 16 bases between. CDR3 region: CASSYALRVDEQFF. The CDR3 DNA sequence: TGTGCCAGCAGTTACGCGCTCAGGGTCGATGAGCAGTTCTTC.